This TCR beta chain was documented in a study of somatic mutations in cytotoxic T cells in rheumatoid arthritis. Findings of the study overall: For rheumatoid arthritis patients, CD8+ clonality increased with age, whereas it did not in healthy controls. The study found no significant difference in CD8+ T-cell clonality between rheumatoid arthritis patients and age-matched healthy controls.

With regard to this clone: Its specificity is not known.

Each population, CD4+ and CD8+ cells, was isolated by positive magnetic bead selection and checked for purity by flow cytometry. Per the germline V gene, CDR1 is SEHNR and CDR2 is FQNEAQ (reference sequence). The CDR3 sequence is 15 residues long. Trimming cost V 1 base and J 4 bases, with 13 bases left between them. TCRdb's table, derived via immunoSEQ multiplex PCR, lists solely in-frame clones and lacks some. This sample has approximately 3,400 clones; over 80% occur once, and the top ten carry around 30%. The V and J genes are TRBV7-9 and TRBJ2-5; possible D gene TRBD1, 6 bases. Sequencing was carried out using CD8+ T cells sorted from blood. The TCR originated in a man aged 45 to 65 with rheumatoid arthritis. CDR3 sequence: CASSLVDTGRETQYF. For the CDR3, the DNA is TGTGCCAGCAGCTTAGTTGATACAGGGAGAGAGACCCAGTACTTC.